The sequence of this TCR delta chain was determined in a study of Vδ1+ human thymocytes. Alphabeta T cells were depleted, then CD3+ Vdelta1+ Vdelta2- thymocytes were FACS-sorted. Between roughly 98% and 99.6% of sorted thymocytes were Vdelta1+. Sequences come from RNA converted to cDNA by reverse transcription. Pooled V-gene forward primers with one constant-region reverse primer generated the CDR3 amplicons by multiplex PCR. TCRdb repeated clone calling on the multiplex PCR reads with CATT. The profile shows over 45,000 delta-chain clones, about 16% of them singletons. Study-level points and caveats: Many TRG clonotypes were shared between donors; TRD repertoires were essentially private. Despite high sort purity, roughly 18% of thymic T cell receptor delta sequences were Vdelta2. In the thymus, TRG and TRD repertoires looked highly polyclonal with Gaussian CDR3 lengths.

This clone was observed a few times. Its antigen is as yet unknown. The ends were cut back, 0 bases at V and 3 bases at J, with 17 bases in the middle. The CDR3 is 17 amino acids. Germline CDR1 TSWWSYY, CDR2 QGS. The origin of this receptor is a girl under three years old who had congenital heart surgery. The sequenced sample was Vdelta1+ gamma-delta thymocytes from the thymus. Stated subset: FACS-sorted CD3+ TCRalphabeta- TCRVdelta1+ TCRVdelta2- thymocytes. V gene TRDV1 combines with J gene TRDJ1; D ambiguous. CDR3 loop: CALGELFVFPPSDKLIF. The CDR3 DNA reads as TGTGCTCTTGGGGAACTATTTGTGTTCCCACCCTCCGATAAACTCATCTTT.